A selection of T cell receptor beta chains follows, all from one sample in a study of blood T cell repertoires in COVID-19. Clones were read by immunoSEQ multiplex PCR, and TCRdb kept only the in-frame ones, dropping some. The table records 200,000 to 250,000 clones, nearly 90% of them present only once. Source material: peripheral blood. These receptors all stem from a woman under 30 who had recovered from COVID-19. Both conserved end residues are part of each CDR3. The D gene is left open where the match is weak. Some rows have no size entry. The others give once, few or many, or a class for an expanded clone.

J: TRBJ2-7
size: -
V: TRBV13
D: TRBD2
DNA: TGTGCCAGCAGCTTACCGACTAGCGTCTCCTACGAGCAGTACTTC
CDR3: CASSLPTSVSYEQYF

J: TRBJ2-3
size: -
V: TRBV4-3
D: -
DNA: TGCGCCAGCAGCCAACTGCTAGCAGATACGCAGTATTTT
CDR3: CASSQLLADTQYF

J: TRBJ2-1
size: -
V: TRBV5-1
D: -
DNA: TGCGCCAGCAGCTTGGAGGGAGCCTCCTACAATGAGCAGTTCTTC
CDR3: CASSLEGASYNEQFF

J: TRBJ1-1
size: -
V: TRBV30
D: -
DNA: TGTGCCTGGAGTGTACAGGACACTGAAGCTTTCTTT
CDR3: CAWSVQDTEAFF

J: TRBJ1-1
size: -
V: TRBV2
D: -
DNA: TGTGCCAGCAGTGTACGGGAGACTGAAGCTTTCTTT
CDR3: CASSVRETEAFF

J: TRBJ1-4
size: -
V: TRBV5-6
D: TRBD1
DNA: TGTGCCAGCACCATAACAGGGGGATCAACTAATGAAAAACTGTTTTTT
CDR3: CASTITGGSTNEKLFF

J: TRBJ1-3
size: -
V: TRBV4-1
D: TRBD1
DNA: TGCGCCAGCAGTCAACCTTACTCGGGACAGGGGAAAGGCCCTGGAAACACCATATATTTT
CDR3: CASSQPYSGQGKGPGNTIYF

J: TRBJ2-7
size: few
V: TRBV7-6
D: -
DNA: TGTGCCAGCAGCCCCTCGAGTGGAGATACCTTATTGTACGAGCAGTACTTC
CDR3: CASSPSSGDTLLYEQYF

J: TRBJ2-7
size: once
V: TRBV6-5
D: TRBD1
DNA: TGTGCCAGCAGTTACAGGGGACAGGCCTACGAGCAGTACTTC
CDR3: CASSYRGQAYEQYF

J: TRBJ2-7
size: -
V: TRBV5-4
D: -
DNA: TGTGCCAGCAGCACCGAGGCACACTACGAGCAGTACTTC
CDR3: CASSTEAHYEQYF

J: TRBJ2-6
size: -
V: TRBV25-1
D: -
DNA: TGTGCCAGCAGTGAATCCCCGACAGTCTACTCTGGGGCCAACGTCCTGACTTTC
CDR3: CASSESPTVYSGANVLTF

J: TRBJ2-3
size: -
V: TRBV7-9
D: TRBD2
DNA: TGTGCCAGCAGCTTAGGGTCGTGGAATAGCGGGAGGGATTCAGATACGCAGTATTTT
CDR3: CASSLGSWNSGRDSDTQYF

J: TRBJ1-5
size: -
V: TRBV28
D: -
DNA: TGTGCCAGCAGTTTCCACAGTAGCAATCAGCCCCAGCATTTT
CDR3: CASSFHSSNQPQHF

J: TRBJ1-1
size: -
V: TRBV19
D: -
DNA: TGTGCCAGTAGTCCGGTGGTGAACACTGAAGCTTTCTTT
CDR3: CASSPVVNTEAFF

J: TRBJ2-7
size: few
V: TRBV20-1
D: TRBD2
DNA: TGCAGTGCTAGTGCGGGAGGAGAGGAGTACTTC
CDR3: CSASAGGEEYF

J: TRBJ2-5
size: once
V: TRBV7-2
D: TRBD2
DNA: TGTGCCAGCAGCCCAGGACTAGCGGGAGGTGAGACCCAGTACTTC
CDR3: CASSPGLAGGETQYF

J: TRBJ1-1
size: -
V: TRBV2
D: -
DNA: TGTGCCAGCATGCGCCAAACGGGAGCTTTCTTT
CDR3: CASMRQTGAFF

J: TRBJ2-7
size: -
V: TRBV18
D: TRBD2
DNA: TGTGCCAGCTCACCACGCGGGAGGGTTTACGAGCAGTACTTC
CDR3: CASSPRGRVYEQYF

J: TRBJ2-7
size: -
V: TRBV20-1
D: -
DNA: TGCAGTGCTAGTCACACACCTAGGCGCTACGAGCAGTACTTC
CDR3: CSASHTPRRYEQYF

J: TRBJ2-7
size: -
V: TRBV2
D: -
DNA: TGTGCCAGCAGTGAATGGGGGGTATCCTACGAGCAGTACTTC
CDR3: CASSEWGVSYEQYF

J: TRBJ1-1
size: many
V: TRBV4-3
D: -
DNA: TGCGCCAGCAGCCAAGAACCCCAGGGAGGGTACACTGAAGCTTTCTTT
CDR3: CASSQEPQGGYTEAFF

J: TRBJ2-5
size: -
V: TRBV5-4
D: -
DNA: TGTGCCAGCAGCTTGGCGCGATCTGTTATCGAGACCCAGTACTTC
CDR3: CASSLARSVIETQYF

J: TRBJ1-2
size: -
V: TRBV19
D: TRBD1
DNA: TGTGCCAGTAGTTTTACCGAGGGGGCTTCTAACTATGGCTACACCTTC
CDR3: CASSFTEGASNYGYTF

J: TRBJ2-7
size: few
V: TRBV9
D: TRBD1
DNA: TGTGCCAGCAGCGTAGGGACAGGGATGTACGAGCAGTACTTC
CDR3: CASSVGTGMYEQYF

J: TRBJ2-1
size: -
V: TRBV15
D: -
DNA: TGTGCCACCAGCAGACCAGGGGACAATGAGCAGTTCTTC
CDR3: CATSRPGDNEQFF

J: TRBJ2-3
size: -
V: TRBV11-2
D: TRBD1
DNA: TGTGCCAGCAGCTGGACAGGTCCCAACACAGATACGCAGTATTTT
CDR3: CASSWTGPNTDTQYF

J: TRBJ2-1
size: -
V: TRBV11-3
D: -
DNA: TGTGCCAGCAGCTTATCTTGGGCAAGCAACGACAATGAGCAGTTCTTC
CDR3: CASSLSWASNDNEQFF

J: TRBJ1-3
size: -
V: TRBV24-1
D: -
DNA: TGTGCCACCAGTGATACTCCTAGGGGGGGAGGTGGAAACACCATATATTTT
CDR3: CATSDTPRGGGGNTIYF

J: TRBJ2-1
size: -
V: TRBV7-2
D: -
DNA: TGTGCCAGCAGCTTAGGTACGGGATACAATGAGCAGTTCTTC
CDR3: CASSLGTGYNEQFF

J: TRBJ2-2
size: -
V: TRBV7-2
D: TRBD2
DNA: TGTGCCAGCAGCTTAGTTGCGGGAGGGAGGACCGGGGAGCTGTTTTTT
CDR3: CASSLVAGGRTGELFF

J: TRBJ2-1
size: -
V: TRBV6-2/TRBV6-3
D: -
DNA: TGTGCCAGCAGTTACTCGAGGGTGGGAGCCGATGAGCAGTTCTTC
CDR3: CASSYSRVGADEQFF